This T cell receptor (beta chain) was obtained from a study of CXCR3-negative and CXCR3-positive naive CD8 T cells. Looking at the study overall: Across all libraries, TRB reads numbered roughly 140 million, with about 1.5 +/- 0.3 million in each library. General observations from the study: Compared with CXCR3-negative naive cells, CXCR3-positive naive cells showed more hydrophobic TRB CDR3s. Naive subsets were similarly diverse, while memory CD8+ repertoires were much less diverse. TCR strength was inferred from TRB CDR3 properties, while surface CD5 was comparable between naive subsets.

CDR3 length equals 14 residues. Germline V CDR1 and CDR2: SEHNR, FQNEAQ (reference sequence). UMI-labeled 5' RACE TRB cDNA libraries were prepared from the cells. TCRdb reworked the 5' RACE reads into one entry per CDR3 protein, no DNA. The sample has under 85,000 distinct CDR3 sequences; the top ten hold around 1.6%. Concerning this clonotype: Its antigen is not known.

Sequenced input: naive CXCR3- CD8+ T cells from blood. Subset defined: CD45RO-CCR7+CD27+CD95- naive CD8+ T cells lacking CXCR3 (TNR3-). The rearrangement joins TRBV7-9 to TRBJ2-1; there is no DNA to check the TCRdb D call of TRBD1. The origin of this receptor is a human donor in good health. Some clones in this sample may be carry-over from other donors' samples. The CDR3 spells CASSFVTGINEQFF.